This is a list of T cell receptor beta chains from one sample in a study of OX40 agonist ivuxolimab in advanced cancers. This table comes from immunoSEQ multiplex PCR, and its TCRdb copy is limited to in-frame clones, with some not included. The table lists around 80,000 clones, roughly 90% of them singletons, with 0.15% to 0.2% in the top ten. Sequenced material: CD4+ or CD8+ T cells sorted from blood, taken in a trial of the OX40 agonist ivuxolimab. Every receptor here comes from an adult with an advanced solid tumor such as melanoma, head and neck, liver or kidney cancer. Both conserved end residues are part of each CDR3. Fields, in order: J gene, V gene, clone size, D gene, CDR3 DNA, CDR3 protein. The D gene is left open where the match is weak. Expanded clones are given a class, and other clones once, few, many or no size at all.

TRBJ2-3,TRBV5-1,once,-,TGCGCCAGCAGCCCCCAGGGGGGGGCGGGGGTCACAGATACGCAGTATTTT,CASSPQGGAGVTDTQYF
TRBJ2-1,TRBV19,-,-,TGTGCCAGTAGTGCCGGGGTCCTGGGCAATGAGCAGTTCTTC,CASSAGVLGNEQFF
TRBJ2-5,TRBV5-4,once,TRBD2,TGTGCCAGCAGCCGGGACCAGAGGACTAGCGGACAAGAGACCCAGTACTTC,CASSRDQRTSGQETQYF
TRBJ2-1,TRBV19,-,TRBD2,TGTGCCAGTAGCTTCTCAGGGCTAGCGGGAGACCGACCCCGGGGTCGGGAGCAGTTCTTC,CASSFSGLAGDRPRGREQFF
TRBJ1-1,TRBV10-2,once,-,TGCGCCAGCAGCCAGGGAAACACTGAAGCTTTCTTT,CASSQGNTEAFF
TRBJ2-7,TRBV5-1,-,-,TGCGCCAGCAGCTTGACGCAGGCCAAGTCTAGGGCCTACGAGCAGTACTTC,CASSLTQAKSRAYEQYF
TRBJ1-1,TRBV6-1,few,-,TGTGCCAGCAAGGTGAACACTGAAGCTTTCTTT,CASKVNTEAFF
TRBJ1-2,TRBV29-1,-,TRBD1,TGCAGCGCCTGGGACAGGGTGGGTAACTATGGCTACACCTTC,CSAWDRVGNYGYTF
TRBJ1-2,TRBV7-9,few,-,TGTGCCAGCAGCTTAGTAGGGGCAGGGAACTATGGCTACACCTTC,CASSLVGAGNYGYTF
TRBJ2-7,TRBV2,once,TRBD2,TGTGCCAGCAGCCTCACTAGCGGGAGGACCTACGAGCAGTACTTC,CASSLTSGRTYEQYF
TRBJ2-2,TRBV4-1,-,-,TGCGCCAGCAGCCAAGCCGGTCAGTCCACCGGGGAGCTGTTTTTT,CASSQAGQSTGELFF
TRBJ1-5,TRBV28,-,-,TGTGCCAGCAGCATTTCCGGGACCATTAGCAATCAGCCCCAGCATTTT,CASSISGTISNQPQHF
TRBJ2-3,TRBV5-8,once,TRBD1,TGTGCCAGCAGCTATGCGGGACAGGCTCGAACAGATACGCAGTATTTT,CASSYAGQARTDTQYF
TRBJ2-7,TRBV9,-,-,TGTGCCAGCAGCGGCCCAGGGGCAGGACGGGGGAACGAGCAGTACTTC,CASSGPGAGRGNEQYF
TRBJ1-1,TRBV7-8,-,-,TGTGCCAGCAGCTTAGCGCGGAGGGTCCTAGATCGAACTGAAGCTTTCTTT,CASSLARRVLDRTEAFF
TRBJ2-7,TRBV9,-,-,TGTGCCAGCAGCGTCCGAGACAGAGGCTACGAGCAGTACTTC,CASSVRDRGYEQYF
TRBJ1-6,TRBV5-1,few,-,TGCGCCAGCAGCCGTGCGGGCGGATGGGATGGTTCACCCCTCCACTTT,CASSRAGGWDGSPLHF
TRBJ1-4,TRBV5-1,-,TRBD1,TGCGCCAGCAGCTTAACGCCTGGGACAGGGTTTGAAAAACTGTTTTTT,CASSLTPGTGFEKLFF
TRBJ2-2,TRBV11-3,-,-,TGTGCCAGCAGCTTAGCCCCGGGTAGTGGGGAGCTGTTTTTT,CASSLAPGSGELFF
TRBJ1-1,TRBV29-1,-,-,TGCAGCGTAAGTCTCTGGTCCGGTAATACGAGGGGACGAGCTTTCTTT,CSVSLWSGNTRGRAFF